Ten or more counts support the clone carrying this T cell receptor beta chain. Its target is not known. The source of the sample is a study of response to subunit inactivated influenza vaccine. CDR3 length: 12 residues. Trimming took off 4 bases at V and 6 bases at J, with 10 bases between the two ends. Germline-derived CDR1 and CDR2 are SQVTM and ANQGSEA. TCRdb itself ran the RT-PCR reads through MiXCR, one entry per CDR3 protein. Of more than 400,000 distinct CDR3 sequences listed, roughly 9.7% were seen once; the top ten hold more than 10%. Broader study findings: New T cells are recruited in small numbers by each seasonal influenza vaccination, according to the authors' suggestion.

The receptor comes from a man between 45 and 60 years old who received an inactivated influenza vaccine. V and J are TRBV29-1 and TRBJ2-1, with D perhaps matching TRBD1 or TRBD2 (5 bases each). The material sequenced was PBMCs from blood, taken 45 days after vaccination. CDR3 protein: CSVGDGANEQFF. The CDR3 region has the DNA TGCAGCGTTGGGGACGGGGCCAATGAGCAGTTCTTC.